The rows below give T cell receptor beta chains drawn from one sample of a study of OX40 agonist ivuxolimab in advanced cancers. Here immunoSEQ multiplex PCR was the method, and the copy in TCRdb shows in-frame clones only, minus some. The sample lists approximately 88,000 clones, more than 70% seen once, with 0.25% to 0.3% in the top ten. This sample comprised CD4+ or CD8+ T cells sorted from blood, obtained in a trial of the OX40 agonist ivuxolimab. Every receptor here comes from an adult with an advanced solid tumor such as melanoma, head and neck, liver or kidney cancer. The CDR3 runs from the conserved cysteine through the conserved F or W. A D gene is named only where the DNA matches it firmly. The listing skips clone size in some rows; elsewhere it reads once, few, many or a size class.

j_gene	v_gene	abundance	d_gene	CDR3nt	CDR3aa
TRBJ2-5	TRBV9	.	TRBD2	TGTGCCAGCAGCGTAGCTACTAGCGGGGGGGCCGGCCAAGAGACCCAGTACTTC	CASSVATSGGAGQETQYF
TRBJ2-3	TRBV5-1	.	TRBD2	TGCGCCAGCAGCGTAGCGGGGAGTATTGGGGATACGCAGTATTTT	CASSVAGSIGDTQYF
TRBJ2-2	TRBV5-4	once	.	TGTGCCAGCAGGTACCTCAGGGGCCTTTCGGGCACCGGGGAGCTGTTTTTT	CASRYLRGLSGTGELFF
TRBJ1-6	TRBV10-3	.	.	TGTGCCATCAGTGAGGCCAGCTCCTATAATTCACCCCTCCACTTT	CAISEASSYNSPLHF
TRBJ1-2	TRBV18	.	TRBD1	TGTGCCAGCTCACCAAACACCCCAATCAGGGGGATCTATGGCTACACCTTC	CASSPNTPIRGIYGYTF
TRBJ1-1	TRBV4-1	.	TRBD1	TGCGCCAGCAGCCAGTACAGGGGGCAGGTGGAAGCTTTCTTT	CASSQYRGQVEAFF
TRBJ2-2	TRBV9	.	TRBD2	TGTGCCAGCAGCGTGTGGCTAGCGGGGTCCTCGGGGACCGGGGAGCTGTTTTTT	CASSVWLAGSSGTGELFF
TRBJ2-2	TRBV6-1	.	TRBD1	TGTGCCAGCAGCCGGACAGGGCGGGTCGGGGAGCTGTTTTTT	CASSRTGRVGELFF
TRBJ2-3	TRBV19	.	TRBD2	TGTGCCAGTAGCCCACCCGGGACTAGCCCCTTTATCCAGGATACGCAGTATTTT	CASSPPGTSPFIQDTQYF
TRBJ2-2	TRBV6-1	.	.	TGTGCCAGCAGTCCAGGGAGAGTTGGAACCGGGGAGCTGTTTTTT	CASSPGRVGTGELFF
TRBJ2-5	TRBV4-2	.	.	TGTGCCAGCAGCCAAGTGGGGGGGGCCCAAGAGACCCAGTACTTC	CASSQVGGAQETQYF
TRBJ1-1	TRBV4-3	.	.	TGCGCCAGCAGCCAGGAGACAGTCGCAAACACTGAAGCTTTCTTT	CASSQETVANTEAFF
TRBJ1-2	TRBV19	.	TRBD1	TGTGCCAGTAGTATTGTGATGGACAGGGGCTATGGCTACACCTTC	CASSIVMDRGYGYTF
TRBJ2-7	TRBV6-5	.	.	TGTGCCAGCAGAAAACAGGGTCTTGAGCAGTACTTC	CASRKQGLEQYF
TRBJ2-5	TRBV5-1	.	.	TGCGCCAGCAGCTTGGAAACAGTCCAAGAGACCCAGTACTTC	CASSLETVQETQYF
TRBJ2-7	TRBV19	once	.	TGTGCCAGTAGTATCACCGGGACCCTAGGGGGCGAGCAGTACTTC	CASSITGTLGGEQYF
TRBJ2-3	TRBV7-6	.	.	TGTGCCAGCACCCAACGGGTAGCGGTGAGCACAGATACGCAGTATTTT	CASTQRVAVSTDTQYF